This TCR beta chain was retrieved from a study of T-cell reconstitution after alpha-beta-depleted transplantation in children. Trimming took off 0 bases at V and 0 bases at J, with 6 bases between the two ends. CDR1 and CDR2 from the germline V gene are SQVTM and ANQGSEA. The CDR3 spans 13 residues. This clonotype came up many times. The library targeted TCRbeta and was prepared with unique molecular identifiers. A single record per CDR3 protein comes from TCRdb applying MiXCR to the PCR reads. The sample holds hundreds of thousands of distinct CDR3 sequences, over 8% seen once. The sample here was PBMCs from the stem cell graft donor, taken from the stem cell graft. The V and J genes are TRBV29-1 and TRBJ2-7; D unclear. This sequence was found in a human donor who donated a stem cell graft to a child with SCID. The CDR3 spells CSVEDHSSYEQYF. The DNA for the CDR3 is TGCAGCGTTGAAGATCATAGCTCCTACGAGCAGTACTTC.